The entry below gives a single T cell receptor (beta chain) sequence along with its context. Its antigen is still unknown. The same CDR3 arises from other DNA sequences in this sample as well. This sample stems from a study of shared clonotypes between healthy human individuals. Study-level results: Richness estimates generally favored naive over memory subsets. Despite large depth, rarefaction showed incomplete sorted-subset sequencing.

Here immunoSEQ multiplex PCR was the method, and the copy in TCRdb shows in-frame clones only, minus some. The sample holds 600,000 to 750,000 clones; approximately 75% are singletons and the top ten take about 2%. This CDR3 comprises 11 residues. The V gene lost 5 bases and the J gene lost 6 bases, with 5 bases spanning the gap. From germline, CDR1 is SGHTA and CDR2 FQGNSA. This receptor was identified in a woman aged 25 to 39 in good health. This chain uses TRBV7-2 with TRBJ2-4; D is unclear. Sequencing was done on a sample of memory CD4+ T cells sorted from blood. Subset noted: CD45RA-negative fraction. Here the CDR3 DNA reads TGTGCCAGCAGCCCTAGAAACATTCAGTACTTC. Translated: CASSPRNIQYF.